Described below is a single T cell receptor beta chain sequence and its context. Its specificity is not known. The sample comes from a study of cytomegalovirus exposure and HLA in healthy donors. This CDR3 has 15 residues. The V gene's germline CDR1 is MGHRA and CDR2 YSYEKL. Trimming removed 1 base from V and 4 bases from J, with 11 bases in between. Study conclusions and caveats: The study labeled more than 150 TCR beta chains cytomegalovirus-associated.

Assay used: immunoSEQ multiplex PCR; TCRdb lists only in-frame clones, some missing. This repertoire shows under 250,000 clones, around 87% found once; its top ten account for 2% to 2.5%. Material for sequencing was PBMCs. The V gene is TRBV4-1, the J gene TRBJ2-4; tentative D call: TRBD2 (6 bases). The source is a woman aged 18-29 years in good health and CMV-seropositive. The CDR3 sequence is CASSQVASVKNIQYF. CDR3 DNA: TGCGCCAGCAGCCAAGTGGCTAGCGTTAAAAACATTCAGTACTTC.